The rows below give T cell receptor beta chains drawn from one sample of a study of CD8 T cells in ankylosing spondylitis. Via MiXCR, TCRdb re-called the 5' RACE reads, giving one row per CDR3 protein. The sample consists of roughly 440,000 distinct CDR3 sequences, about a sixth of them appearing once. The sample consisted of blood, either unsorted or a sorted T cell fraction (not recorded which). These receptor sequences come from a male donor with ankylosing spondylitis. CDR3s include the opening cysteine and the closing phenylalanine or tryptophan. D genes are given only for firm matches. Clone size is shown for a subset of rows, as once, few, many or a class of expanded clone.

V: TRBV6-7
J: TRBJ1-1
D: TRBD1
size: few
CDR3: CASSYFRRAGGENTEAFF
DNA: TGTGCCAGCAGTTACTTCCGCCGGGCAGGGGGCGAGAACACTGAAGCTTTCTTT

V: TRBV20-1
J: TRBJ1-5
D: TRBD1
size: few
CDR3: CSAPSTGGGNQPQHF
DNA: TGCAGTGCCCCGTCGACAGGGGGCGGCAATCAGCCCCAGCATTTT

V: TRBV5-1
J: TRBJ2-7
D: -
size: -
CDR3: CASSSFGGSSYEQYF
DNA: TGCGCCAGCAGCAGCTTCGGCGGTAGCTCCTACGAGCAGTACTTC

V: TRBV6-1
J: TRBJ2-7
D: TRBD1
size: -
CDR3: CASGRTGNYEQYF
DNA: TGTGCCAGCGGAAGGACAGGGAACTACGAGCAGTACTTC

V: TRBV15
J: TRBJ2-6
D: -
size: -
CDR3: CATSIGGSGANVLTF
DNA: TGTGCCACCAGCATAGGGGGTTCGGGGGCCAACGTCCTGACTTTC

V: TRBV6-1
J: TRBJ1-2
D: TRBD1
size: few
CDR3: CASSLAIDRVRHGYTF
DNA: TGTGCCAGCAGCCTAGCCATCGACAGGGTCCGGCATGGCTACACCTTC

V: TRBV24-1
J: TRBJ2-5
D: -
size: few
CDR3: CATSDADRPQETQYF
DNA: TGTGCCACCAGTGATGCCGACAGACCCCAAGAGACCCAGTACTTC

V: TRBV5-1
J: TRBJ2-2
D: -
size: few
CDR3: CASSQQGWSTGELFF
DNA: TGCGCCAGCAGCCAACAGGGATGGTCCACCGGGGAGCTGTTTTTT

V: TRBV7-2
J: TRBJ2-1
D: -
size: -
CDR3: CASSFEAGAYNEQFF
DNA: TGTGCCAGCAGCTTTGAGGCGGGGGCTTACAATGAGCAGTTCTTC

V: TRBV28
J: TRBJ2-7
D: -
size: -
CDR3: CASSLPLPTGTSSYEQYF
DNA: TGTGCCAGCAGTTTGCCCCTCCCAACCGGGACATCCTCCTACGAGCAGTACTTC

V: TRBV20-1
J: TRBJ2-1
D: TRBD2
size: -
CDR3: CSARVPGLAQFF
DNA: TGCAGTGCTAGAGTTCCGGGACTAGCTCAGTTCTTC

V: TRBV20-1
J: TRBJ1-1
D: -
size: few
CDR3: CSARSGRVTEAFF
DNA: TGCAGTGCTAGAAGTGGGAGGGTCACTGAAGCTTTCTTT

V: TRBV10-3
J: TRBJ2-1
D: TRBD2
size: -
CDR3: CATKGTSGDSYNEQFF
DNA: TGTGCCACCAAGGGGACTAGCGGGGACTCCTACAATGAGCAGTTCTTC

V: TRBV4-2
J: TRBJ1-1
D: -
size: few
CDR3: CASSQDRRSTEAFF
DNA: TGTGCCAGCAGCCAAGATAGACGGAGCACTGAAGCTTTCTTT

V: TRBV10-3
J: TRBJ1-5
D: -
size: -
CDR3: CAIRGGSNQPQHF
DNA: TGTGCCATCAGGGGCGGGAGCAATCAGCCCCAGCATTTT

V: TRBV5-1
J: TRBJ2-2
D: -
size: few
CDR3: CASSFAGLDTGELFF
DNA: TGCGCCAGCAGCTTTGCAGGGTTGGACACCGGGGAGCTGTTTTTT

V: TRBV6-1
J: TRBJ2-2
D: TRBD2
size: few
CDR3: CASCRDYSTGELFF
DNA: TGTGCCAGTTGTCGGGACTATTCGACCGGGGAGCTGTTTTTT

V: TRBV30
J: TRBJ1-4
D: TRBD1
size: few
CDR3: CAWSLRDRRMKKLFF
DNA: TGTGCCTGGAGCCTAAGGGACAGGCGAATGAAAAAACTGTTTTTT

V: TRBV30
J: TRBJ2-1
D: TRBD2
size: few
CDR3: CAWRVAGSYNEQFF
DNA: TGTGCCTGGAGGGTAGCGGGCTCCTACAATGAGCAGTTCTTC

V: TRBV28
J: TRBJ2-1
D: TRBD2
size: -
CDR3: CASSSPGLADNEQFF
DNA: TGTGCCAGCAGTTCACCGGGACTAGCGGACAATGAGCAGTTCTTC

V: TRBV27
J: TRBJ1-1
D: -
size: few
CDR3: CASSEYSTPGRRYTEAFF
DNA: TGTGCCAGCAGTGAGTACTCGACCCCAGGGAGGAGGTACACTGAAGCTTTCTTT

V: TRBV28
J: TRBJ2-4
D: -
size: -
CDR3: CASSLWGTERAQNIQYF
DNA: TGTGCCAGCAGTTTATGGGGGACTGAGAGGGCCCAAAACATTCAGTACTTC

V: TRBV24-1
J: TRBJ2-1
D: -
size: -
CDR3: CATSGVGVYNEQFF
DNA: TGTGCCACCAGTGGGGTGGGAGTGTACAATGAGCAGTTCTTC

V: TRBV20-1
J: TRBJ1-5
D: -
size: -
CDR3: CSASDLSQPQHF
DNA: TGCAGTGCTAGCGATTTAAGTCAGCCCCAGCATTTT

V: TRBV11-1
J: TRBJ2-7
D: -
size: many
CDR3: CASSFGQVGTSRTYEQYF
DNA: TGTGCCAGCAGCTTCGGACAGGTTGGGACTAGTCGAACCTACGAGCAGTACTTC

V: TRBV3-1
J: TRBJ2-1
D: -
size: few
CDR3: CASSPTLAHEQFF
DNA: TGTGCCAGCAGCCCTACCCTAGCGCACGAGCAGTTCTTC

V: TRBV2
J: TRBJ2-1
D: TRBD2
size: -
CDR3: CASIWGEGTSGGHNEQFF
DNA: TGTGCCAGCATTTGGGGAGAGGGGACTAGCGGGGGGCACAATGAGCAGTTCTTC

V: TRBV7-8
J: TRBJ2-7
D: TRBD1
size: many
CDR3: CASSLAGPGTASYEQYF
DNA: TGTGCCAGCAGCTTAGCGGGACCCGGGACAGCCTCCTACGAGCAGTACTTC

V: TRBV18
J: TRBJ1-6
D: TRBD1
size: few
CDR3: CASSPMRDRENSPLHF
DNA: TGTGCCAGCTCACCAATGAGGGACAGGGAAAATTCACCCCTCCACTTT

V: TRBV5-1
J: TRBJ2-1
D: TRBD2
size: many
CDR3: CASSTALAGEDNEQFF
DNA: TGCGCCAGCAGCACAGCACTAGCGGGGGAAGACAATGAGCAGTTCTTC

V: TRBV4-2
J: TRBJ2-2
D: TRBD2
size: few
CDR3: CASSQATSGSGGAGELFF
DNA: TGTGCCAGCAGCCAAGCAACTAGCGGGAGTGGGGGAGCCGGGGAGCTGTTTTTT

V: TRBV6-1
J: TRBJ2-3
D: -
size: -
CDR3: CASAISGSLSADTQYF
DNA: TGTGCCAGCGCTATATCTGGCTCCCTCTCGGCAGATACGCAGTATTTT

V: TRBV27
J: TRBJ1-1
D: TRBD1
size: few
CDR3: CASAGQTEAFF
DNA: TGTGCCAGTGCGGGACAGACGGAAGCTTTCTTT